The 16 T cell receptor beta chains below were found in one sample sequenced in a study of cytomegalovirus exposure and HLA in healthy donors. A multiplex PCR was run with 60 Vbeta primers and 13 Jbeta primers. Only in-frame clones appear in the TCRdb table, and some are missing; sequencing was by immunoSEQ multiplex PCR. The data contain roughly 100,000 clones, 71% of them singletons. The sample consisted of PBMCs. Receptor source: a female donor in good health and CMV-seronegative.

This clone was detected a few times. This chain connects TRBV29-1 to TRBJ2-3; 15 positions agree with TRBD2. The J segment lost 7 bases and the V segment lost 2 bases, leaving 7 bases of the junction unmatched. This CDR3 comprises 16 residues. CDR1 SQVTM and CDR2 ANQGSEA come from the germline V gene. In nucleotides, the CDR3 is TGCAGCGTTGAACGCGGAGGGACTAGCGGGAGGCATACGCAGTATTTT. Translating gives CSVERGGTSGRHTQYF.

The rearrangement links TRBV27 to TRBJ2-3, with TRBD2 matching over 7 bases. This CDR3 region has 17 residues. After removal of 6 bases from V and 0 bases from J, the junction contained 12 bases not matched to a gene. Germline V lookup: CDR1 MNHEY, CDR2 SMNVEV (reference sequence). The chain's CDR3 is CASSLTPGGLSTDTQYF. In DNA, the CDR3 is TGTGCCAGCAGCCTGACCCCGGGAGGACTAAGCACAGATACGCAGTATTTT.

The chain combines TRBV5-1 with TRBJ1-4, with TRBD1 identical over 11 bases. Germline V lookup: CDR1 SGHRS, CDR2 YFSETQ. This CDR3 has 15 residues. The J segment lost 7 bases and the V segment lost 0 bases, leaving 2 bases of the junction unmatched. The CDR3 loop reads CASSLEGQGAEKLFF. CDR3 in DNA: TGCGCCAGCAGCTTGGAAGGACAGGGGGCTGAAAAACTGTTTTTT.

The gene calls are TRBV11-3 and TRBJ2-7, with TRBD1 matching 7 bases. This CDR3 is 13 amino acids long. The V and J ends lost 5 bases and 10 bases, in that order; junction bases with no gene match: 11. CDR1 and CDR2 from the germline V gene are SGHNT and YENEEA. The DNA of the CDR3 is TGTGCCAGCAGCCGAAGAGGTACAGGGGAACAGTACTTC. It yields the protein CASSRRGTGEQYF.

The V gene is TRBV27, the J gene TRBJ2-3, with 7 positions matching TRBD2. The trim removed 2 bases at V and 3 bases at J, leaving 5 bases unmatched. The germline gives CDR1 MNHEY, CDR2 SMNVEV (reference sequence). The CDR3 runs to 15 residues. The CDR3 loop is CASSLRAGDTDTQYF. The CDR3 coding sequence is TGTGCCAGCAGTTTAAGGGCGGGAGATACAGATACGCAGTATTTT.

CDR3 DNA sequence: TGTGCCAGCAGTTCCGGACTAGTCGAGCAGTACTTC. Its translation is CASSSGLVEQYF. The rearrangement links TRBV28 to TRBJ2-7, with TRBD2 matching 7 bases. This CDR3 contains 12 residues. The germline gives CDR1 MDHEN, CDR2 SYDVKM. The V gene end was trimmed by 4 bases and the J gene end by 6 bases; junction bases not matched to a gene: 3. Variable domain in full (rest from reference TRBV28 and TRBJ2-7): DVKVTQSSRYLVKRTGEKVFLECVQDMDHENMFWYRQDPGLGLRLIYFSYDVKMKEKGDIPEGYSVSREKKERFSLILESASTNQTSMYLCASSSGLVEQYFGPGTRLTVT.

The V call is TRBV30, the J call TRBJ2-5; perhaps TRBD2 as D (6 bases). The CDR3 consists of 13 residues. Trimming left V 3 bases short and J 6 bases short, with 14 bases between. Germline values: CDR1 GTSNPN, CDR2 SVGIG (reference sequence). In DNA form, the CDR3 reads TGTGCCTGGAGACCGGAGGGCCCGAAGACCCAGTACTTC. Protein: CAWRPEGPKTQYF. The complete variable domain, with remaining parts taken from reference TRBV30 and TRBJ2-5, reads SQTIHQWPATLVQPVGSPLSLECTVEGTSNPNLYWYRQAAGRGLQLLFYSVGIGQISSEVPQNLSASRPQDRQFILSSKKLLLSDSGFYLCAWRPEGPKTQYFGPGTRLLVL.

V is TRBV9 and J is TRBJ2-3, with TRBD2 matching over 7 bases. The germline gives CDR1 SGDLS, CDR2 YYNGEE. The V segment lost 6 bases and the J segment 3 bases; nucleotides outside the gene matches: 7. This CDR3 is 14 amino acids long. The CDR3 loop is CASTREVATDTQYF. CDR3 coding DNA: TGTGCCAGCACACGGGAGGTTGCGACAGATACGCAGTATTTT. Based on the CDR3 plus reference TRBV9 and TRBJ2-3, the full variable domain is DSGVTQTPKHLITATGQRVTLRCSPRSGDLSVYWYQQSLDQGLQFLIQYYNGEERAKGNILERFSAQQFPDLHSELNLSSLELGDSALYFCASTREVATDTQYFGPGTRLTVL.

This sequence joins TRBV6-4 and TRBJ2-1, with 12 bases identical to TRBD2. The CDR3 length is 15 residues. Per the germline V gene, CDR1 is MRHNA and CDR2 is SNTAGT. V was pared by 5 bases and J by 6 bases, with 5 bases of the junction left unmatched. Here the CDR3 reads CASSPQTSGGNEQFF. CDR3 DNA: TGTGCCAGCAGTCCCCAGACTAGCGGGGGCAATGAGCAGTTCTTC.

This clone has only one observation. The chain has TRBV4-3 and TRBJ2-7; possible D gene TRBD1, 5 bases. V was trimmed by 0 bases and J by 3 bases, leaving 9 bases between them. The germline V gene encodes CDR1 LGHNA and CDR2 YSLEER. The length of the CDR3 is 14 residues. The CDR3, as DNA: TGCGCCAGCAGCCAAGATCCTCAGGGCTACGAGCAGTACTTC. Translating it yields CASSQDPQGYEQYF.

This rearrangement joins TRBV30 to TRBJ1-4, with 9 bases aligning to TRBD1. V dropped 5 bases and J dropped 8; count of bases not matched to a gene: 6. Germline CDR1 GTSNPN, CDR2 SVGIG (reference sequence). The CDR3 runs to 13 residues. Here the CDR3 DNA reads TGTGCCTGGGCCGGGACAGGGAGAGAAAAACTGTTTTTT. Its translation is CAWAGTGREKLFF.

This CDR3 is CASSLNSYEQYF. For the CDR3, the DNA is TGTGCCAGCAGCTTGAACAGTTACGAGCAGTACTTC. The genes are TRBV5-6 and TRBJ2-5; D uncertain. The DNA end lines up better with TRBJ2-7; the J call may be wrong. Germline assignment: CDR1 SGHDT and CDR2 YYEEEE. The CDR3 has 12 amino acids.

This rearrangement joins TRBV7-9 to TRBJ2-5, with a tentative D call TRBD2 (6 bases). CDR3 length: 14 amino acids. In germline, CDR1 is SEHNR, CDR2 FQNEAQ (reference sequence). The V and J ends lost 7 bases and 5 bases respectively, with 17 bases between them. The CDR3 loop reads CASTPSAGFETQYF. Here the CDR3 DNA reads TGTGCCAGCACCCCCTCCGCGGGATTTGAGACCCAGTACTTC.

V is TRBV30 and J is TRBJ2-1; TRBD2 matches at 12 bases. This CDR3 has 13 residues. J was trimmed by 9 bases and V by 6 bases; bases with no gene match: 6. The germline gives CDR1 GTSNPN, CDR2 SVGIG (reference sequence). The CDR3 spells CACTSSGRVEQFF. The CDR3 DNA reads TGTGCCTGTACCTCTAGCGGGAGGGTTGAGCAGTTCTTC.

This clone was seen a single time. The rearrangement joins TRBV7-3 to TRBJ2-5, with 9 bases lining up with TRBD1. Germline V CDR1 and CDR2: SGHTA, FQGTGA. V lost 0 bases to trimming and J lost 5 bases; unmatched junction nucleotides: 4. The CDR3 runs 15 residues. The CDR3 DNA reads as TGTGCCAGCAGCTTAACTGGTGGGACAGGGGAGACCCAGTACTTC. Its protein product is CASSLTGGTGETQYF. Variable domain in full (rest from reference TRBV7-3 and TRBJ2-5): GAGVSQTPSNKVTEKGKYVELRCDPISGHTALYWYRQSLGQGPEFLIYFQGTGAADDSGLPNDRFFAVRPEGSVSTLKIQRTERGDSAVYLCASSLTGGTGETQYFGPGTRLLVL.

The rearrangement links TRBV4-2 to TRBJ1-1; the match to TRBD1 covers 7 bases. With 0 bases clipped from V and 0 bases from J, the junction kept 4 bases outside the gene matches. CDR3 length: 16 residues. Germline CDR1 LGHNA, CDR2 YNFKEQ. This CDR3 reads CASSQETGALNTEAFF. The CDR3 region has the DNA TGTGCCAGCAGCCAAGAAACAGGGGCTCTGAACACTGAAGCTTTCTTT.